Presented here are 12 T cell receptor beta chains from one specimen sequenced in a study of Graves' ophthalmopathy and Graves' hyperthyroidism. TCR beta CDR3 amplification used RNA transcripts. First-round RT-PCR relied on HTBI primers, and a second-round multiplex PCR came next. TCRdb processed the multiplex PCR reads anew with MiXCR; each CDR3 protein has one entry. Counted here are 600,000 to 650,000 distinct CDR3 sequences, about 20% occurring once; the ten biggest clones make up approximately 7%. Sequencing was performed on peripheral blood. The source of these receptors is a woman younger than 30 with stable Graves' hyperthyroidism. Some clones in this sample may be carry-over from other donors' samples.

This clonotype was counted a few times. This may stem from a read error, because a much larger clone lies one nucleotide away. The CDR3: CASIRTGGRGSQPQHF. In nucleotides, the CDR3 is TGTGCCAGCATAAGGACAGGGGGCAGAGGCAGTCAGCCCCAGCATTTT. The V and J genes are TRBV19 and TRBJ1-5; 11 bases map to TRBD1. J lost 6 bases, V lost 9 bases, and 13 bases had no gene match. This CDR3 has 16 amino acids. The germline V gene has CDR1 LNHDA and CDR2 SQIVND (reference sequence).

This clonotype was seen a handful of times. A single base separates this from a much larger clone, so it may be a read error. V usage is TRBV7-3 and J usage is TRBJ2-5, with D possibly being TRBD2 (5 bases). CDR1 is SGHTA, CDR2 FQGTGA, per germline. This CDR3 has 13 residues. CDR3 in amino acids: CASSRGISETKYF. The CDR3 region has the DNA TGTGCCAGCAGCCGGGGAATTTCAGAGACCAAGTACTTC.

The rearrangement uses TRBV11-1 and TRBJ2-7, with TRBD1 matching 8 bases. The V and J ends lost 5 bases and 3 bases, in that order; junction bases with no gene match: 12. This CDR3 contains 16 residues. Germline V gene sequence: CDR1 SGHAT, CDR2 FQDESV (reference sequence). CDR3 in amino acids: CASSPRVAGGIYEQYF. The CDR3 DNA reads as TGTGCCAGCAGCCCAAGGGTAGCAGGGGGCATCTACGAGCAGTACTTC.

This clonotype was seen ten or more times. Here the CDR3 reads CASSSGTRLFEQYF. DNA for the CDR3: TGTGCCAGCAGTTCCGGGACGCGGCTCTTCGAGCAGTACTTC. J is TRBJ2-7 and V is TRBV27; D might be TRBD1 or TRBD2, each matching 5 bases. In germline, CDR1 is MNHEY, CDR2 SMNVEV (reference sequence). Trimming left V 4 bases short and J 6 bases short, with 16 bases between. This CDR3 is built from 14 residues.

The table lists this clonotype with many counts. V and J are TRBV5-1 and TRBJ1-1, with D hard to call. V was pared by 7 bases and J by 2 bases, with 6 bases between. The CDR3 spans 11 residues. Per the germline V gene, CDR1 is SGHRS and CDR2 is YFSETQ. The CDR3 DNA is TGCGCCAGCGCAGCAAACACTGAAGCTTTCTTT. It codes for CASAANTEAFF.

CDR3 loop: CASTETGTGNQPQHF. The CDR3 DNA sequence: TGTGCCAGCACCGAGACCGGGACAGGCAATCAGCCCCAGCATTTT. V gene TRBV6-2 or TRBV6-3 combines with J gene TRBJ1-5; TRBD1 aligns across 7 bases. The CDR3 is 15 residues long. Germline loops: CDR1 MNHEY, CDR2 SVGEGT. With 7 bases clipped from V and 2 bases from J, the junction kept 8 bases outside the gene matches.

This clonotype was picked up a small number of times. For the CDR3, the DNA is TGTGCCAGCAGCGCGGGGACTAGATCGAACACCGGGGAGCTGTTTTTT. Its protein is CASSAGTRSNTGELFF. V is TRBV9 and J is TRBJ2-2; TRBD2 matches 8 bases. This CDR3 has 16 residues. The germline gives CDR1 SGDLS, CDR2 YYNGEE. Trimming cost V 3 bases and J 0 bases; bases outside gene matches: 4.

This clonotype was found a few times. This CDR3 reads CASSRPGVNTGELFF. The CDR3 nucleotides are TGTGCCAGCAGTCGGCCTGGCGTTAACACCGGGGAGCTGTTTTTT. The chain joins TRBV27 to TRBJ2-2; no clear D. The V gene's germline CDR1 is MNHEY and CDR2 SMNVEV (reference sequence). The V end lost 5 bases, the J end lost 2 bases, and 12 bases lay between the germline ends. The CDR3 totals 15 residues.

The chain joins TRBV20-1 to TRBJ2-7, with 8 positions matching TRBD1. Losses at the gene ends were 3 bases for V and 2 bases for J; bases not matched to a gene: 0. This CDR3 spans 12 amino acids. Germline CDR1 DFQATT, CDR2 SNEGSKA (reference sequence). CDR3 protein: CSARTGAYEQYF. The CDR3 nucleotides are TGCAGTGCTAGGACAGGGGCCTACGAGCAGTACTTC.

This clonotype was observed at least ten times. CDR3: CSARGTVDYGYTF. The CDR3 region has the DNA TGCAGTGCTAGAGGGACTGTGGACTATGGCTACACCTTC. The chain recombines TRBV20-1 with TRBJ1-2, with D hard to call. V gave up 1 base and J gave up 3 bases, with 9 bases separating them. The CDR3 extends over 13 amino acids. Looked up from germline, CDR1 is DFQATT and CDR2 is SNEGSKA (reference sequence).

This clonotype was detected ten times or more. The chain joins TRBV6-1 to TRBJ1-6; D may be TRBD1 (6 bases). The CDR3 is made up of 14 amino acids. The ends were cut back, 7 bases at V and 5 bases at J, with 12 bases in the middle. Looked up from germline, CDR1 is MNHNS and CDR2 is SASEGT. Written as DNA, the CDR3 is TGTGCCAGCAAGGGAGACAGGAATAATTCACCCCTCCACTTT. Its translation is CASKGDRNNSPLHF.

This clonotype was counted ten times or more. The V call is TRBV6-1, the J call TRBJ1-1, with a possible D match to TRBD1 (6 bases). Germline CDR1 MNHNS, CDR2 SASEGT. V lost 6 bases, J lost 4 bases, and 12 bases lay in between. The CDR3 extends over 13 amino acids. CDR3 protein: CASREQGSTEAFF. As DNA, the CDR3 is TGTGCCAGCAGGGAGCAGGGGAGCACTGAAGCTTTCTTT.